These 28 T cell receptor beta chains originate from one sample sequenced in a study of shared clonotypes between healthy human individuals (dated by TCRdb to the early 2020s). Receptor libraries were prepared by the immunoSEQ multiplex PCR assay. Sourced from immuneACCESS, this table was stored by TCRdb with only in-frame sequences that have V and J called. A share of the clones is absent; for the studies checked, an unresolved V gene accounts for under half, and the remainder has no known explanation. The sample data list 100,000 to 120,000 clones, and under 70% of these were observed just once. Of the sample, 20% to 25% falls within the top ten clones. Material for sequencing was memory CD8+ T cells sorted from blood. Sample cell subset or site, as interpreted from the label and publication: CD45RO+ cells pooled with CCR7-negative TemRA cells. These TCRs come from a woman younger than 45 in good health.

In this sample, this clone turned up a few times. The chain employs TRBV13 and TRBJ2-7, with 10 positions matching TRBD2. Germline V lookup: CDR1 PRHDT, CDR2 FYEKMQ (reference sequence). The CDR3 extends over 16 amino acids. Germline trimming cut 5 bases from V and 0 bases from J; bases unmatched to any gene: 7. The CDR3 region is CASSQGLALISYEQYF. The CDR3 bases are TGTGCCAGCAGCCAGGGACTAGCGTTAATCTCCTACGAGCAGTACTTC.

The gene calls are TRBV4-1 and TRBJ2-5; unclear D gene. The J call is doubtful: the DNA matches TRBJ2-7 better. This CDR3 is 16 amino acids long. Germline V lookup: CDR1 MGHRA, CDR2 YSYEKL. The CDR3 DNA is TGCGCCAGCAGCCAAGATATTTTGATGCTCCCTCACGAGCAGTACTTC. Its translation: CASSQDILMLPHEQYF.

CDR3 nucleotides: TGTGCCAGCAGCCAAGATTGGGACCGAGGTGAAAAACTGTTTTTT. Protein sequence: CASSQDWDRGEKLFF. The chain joins TRBV4-2 to TRBJ1-4; a possible D gene is TRBD1 (5 bases). The CDR3 has 15 residues. Trimming stripped 0 bases from V and 7 bases from J, with 12 bases between. The germline V gene has CDR1 LGHNA and CDR2 YNFKEQ.

This chain connects TRBV9 to TRBJ2-7; 10 nucleotides align to TRBD2. The CDR3 is 16 residues long. Germline CDR1 SGDLS, CDR2 YYNGEE. The ends lost 0 bases at V and 4 bases at J; junction bases unmatched: 7. CDR3 protein: CASSVEASGSGYEQYF. The CDR3 coding sequence is TGTGCCAGCAGCGTAGAGGCTAGCGGGAGTGGGTACGAGCAGTACTTC.

This sequence joins TRBV14 and TRBJ2-3; weak D call: TRBD2 (6 bases). The V end was cut by 1 base, the J end by 2 bases, with 7 bases between. Germline assignment: CDR1 SGHDN and CDR2 FVKESK. This CDR3 has 14 amino acids. The CDR3 DNA sequence: TGTGCCAGCAGCCAAGCGGGAGTCACAGATACGCAGTATTTT. Encoded protein: CASSQAGVTDTQYF.

This chain uses TRBV10-3 with TRBJ1-1; tentatively, D is TRBD1 (5 bases). Germline V lookup: CDR1 ENHRY, CDR2 SYGVKD. Trimming removed 6 bases at V and 0 bases at J, with 23 bases between. There are 18 residues in the CDR3. CDR3 sequence (DNA): TGTGCCATCAGAGGTAACGCGTTCAGGGATCCTATGAACACTGAAGCTTTCTTT. Residues: CAIRGNAFRDPMNTEAFF.

The V gene is TRBV27, the J gene TRBJ1-2; D possibly corresponds to TRBD1 (5 bases). Trimming removed 8 bases from V and 8 bases from J, with 15 bases in between. The CDR3 has 12 residues. Germline lookup yields CDR1 MNHEY and CDR2 SMNVEV (reference sequence). CDR3 coding DNA: TGTGCCAGCGGTAGTTGGGGGTTAGGCTACACCTTC. Its protein is CASGSWGLGYTF.

The V call is TRBV5-8, the J call TRBJ2-5; D is undetermined. Trimming shortened V by 4 bases and J by 4 bases, and 5 bases separated the two germline ends. CDR1 is SGHTS, CDR2 YDEGEE, per germline. The CDR3 extends over 11 amino acids. CDR3 nucleotide sequence: TGTGCCAGCAGCCGGAGAGAGACCCAGTACTTC. It translates to CASSRRETQYF.

The chain links TRBV14 to TRBJ2-7; the match to TRBD1 covers 9 bases. V shed 4 bases and J 6 bases; nucleotides not matched to a gene: 7. In germline, CDR1 is SGHDN, CDR2 FVKESK. The CDR3 is 14 residues long. The CDR3 loop reads CASSLTGGRSEQYF. The CDR3 nucleotides read TGTGCCAGCAGCCTGACAGGGGGTCGGTCCGAGCAGTACTTC.

This clone has more than one count but fewer than ten. The chain couples TRBV5-4 to TRBJ2-7, with D perhaps TRBD1 (6 bases). The V and J ends lost 5 bases and 2 bases respectively, with 14 bases between them. The CDR3 is 14 amino acids. CDR1 SGHNT and CDR2 YYREEE come from the germline V gene (reference sequence). CDR3 in amino acids: CASSYLQGAYEQYF. In nucleotides, the CDR3 is TGTGCCAGCAGTTACCTACAGGGTGCCTACGAGCAGTACTTC.

The chain recombines TRBV11-3 with TRBJ2-1; a possible D gene is TRBD2 (6 bases). The CDR3 extends over 15 amino acids. V lost 3 bases to trimming and J lost 10 bases, with 19 bases between them. Germline loops: CDR1 SGHNT, CDR2 YENEEA. This CDR3 is CASSFPPGVAGEQFF. In nucleotides, the CDR3 is TGTGCCAGCAGCTTTCCCCCCGGGGTTGCGGGAGAGCAGTTCTTC.

The V gene is TRBV11-1, the J gene TRBJ1-1; 8 bases fit TRBD1. This CDR3 region has 16 residues. V lost 4 bases, J lost 0 bases, and 7 bases stayed unmatched. Germline CDR1 and CDR2: SGHAT and FQDESV (reference sequence). The CDR3 here is CASSSPPQGVNTEAFF. In nucleotides, the CDR3 is TGTGCCAGCAGCTCTCCCCCACAGGGGGTGAACACTGAAGCTTTCTTT.

This clone was observed a single time. This chain joins TRBV2 and TRBJ1-5, with 8 bases identical to TRBD1. Trimming cost V 8 bases and J 6 bases; bases outside gene matches: 12. Germline V gives CDR1 SNHLY, CDR2 FYNNEI. The CDR3 loop spans 15 amino acids. Written as DNA, the CDR3 is TGTGCCAGCCGGATCGGACAGGGTGGTGGTCAGCCCCAGCATTTT. It specifies CASRIGQGGGQPQHF.

The table lists this clone with a few counts. The chain has TRBV28 and TRBJ1-5; D ambiguous. CDR1 and CDR2 from the germline V gene are MDHEN and SYDVKM. V gave up 5 bases and J gave up 11 bases, with 16 bases separating them. The CDR3 is made up of 13 amino acids. This CDR3 reads CASSPSSGVSQHF. CDR3 coding DNA: TGTGCCAGCAGTCCCTCCAGCGGTGTATCCCAGCATTTT.

A few counts support this clone. The V call is TRBV6-1, the J call TRBJ1-2, with a possible D match to TRBD1 (6 bases). CDR3 size: 13 residues. Trimming removed 3 bases from V and 4 bases from J, with 9 bases in between. Germline values: CDR1 MNHNS, CDR2 SASEGT. The CDR3 is CASSDSGVYGYTF. For the CDR3, the DNA is TGTGCCAGCAGTGATTCAGGGGTCTATGGCTACACCTTC.

This clone was recorded a few times. Different DNA sequences within this sample yield the same CDR3. The J gene is TRBJ1-3, the V gene TRBV6-1; D gene unclear. This CDR3 comprises 15 residues. Looked up from germline, CDR1 is MNHNS and CDR2 is SASEGT. The ends were cut back, 0 bases at V and 0 bases at J, with 6 bases in the middle. Here the CDR3 DNA reads TGTGCCAGCAGTGAAGCTTCGGACTCTGGAAACACCATATATTTT. This translates into CASSEASDSGNTIYF.

As DNA, the CDR3 is TGTGCCAGCAGGGACAGGGCCCACAATGAGCAGTTCTTC. It translates to CASRDRAHNEQFF. The V gene is TRBV27, the J gene TRBJ2-1; TRBD1 agrees at 8 bases. J was trimmed by 5 bases and V by 6 bases; bases with no gene match: 3. The germline V gene has CDR1 MNHEY and CDR2 SMNVEV (reference sequence). The CDR3 sequence is 13 residues long.

The gene calls are TRBV5-1 and TRBJ2-1; D remains unclear. Per germline, CDR1 SGHRS and CDR2 YFSETQ. This CDR3 has 12 amino acids. V lost 6 bases and J 5 bases, leaving 9 bases between the germline ends. CDR3: CASTQENNEQFF. The DNA of the CDR3 is TGCGCCAGCACGCAGGAGAACAATGAGCAGTTCTTC.

The chain couples TRBV6-1 to TRBJ2-4; TRBD2 agrees at 7 bases. Germline assignment: CDR1 MNHNS and CDR2 SASEGT. This CDR3 comprises 17 residues. The ends lost 1 base at V and 3 bases at J; junction bases unmatched: 9. The CDR3 spells CASSEGAGEGGKNIQYF. CDR3 in DNA: TGTGCCAGCAGTGAAGGGGCGGGAGAGGGTGGCAAAAACATTCAGTACTTC.

The chain couples TRBV7-2 to TRBJ1-1, with D possibly TRBD1 on 6 matching bases. The CDR3 covers 14 residues. Germline V gene data show CDR1 as SGHTA and CDR2 as FQGNSA. Deletions cut 3 bases from V and 5 bases from J, with 13 bases between. For the CDR3, the DNA is TGTGCCAGCAGCTTTCAACCAGGGGTGACTGAAGCTTTCTTT. This translates into CASSFQPGVTEAFF.

This clone was recorded once. The rearrangement joins TRBV6-1 to TRBJ2-1, with TRBD1 identical over 10 bases. CDR1 is MNHNS and CDR2 is SASEGT in the germline V gene. The J segment lost 4 bases and the V segment lost 4 bases, leaving 4 bases of the junction unmatched. CDR3 size: 15 residues. The CDR3 DNA follows: TGTGCCAGCAGTGGGGGGACAGGGGAGTACAATGAGCAGTTCTTC. Translating gives CASSGGTGEYNEQFF.

The rearrangement joins TRBV6-6 to TRBJ1-2; D might be TRBD1 (6 bases). This CDR3 has 14 amino acids. V lost 3 bases and J 6 bases, leaving 14 bases between the germline ends. Germline loops: CDR1 MNHNY, CDR2 SVGAGI (reference sequence). CDR3 protein: CASSYHHRDHGYTF. The CDR3 region has the DNA TGTGCCAGCAGTTATCACCACAGGGACCATGGCTACACCTTC.

This clone has a handful of counts. This sample also contains other DNA sequences that code for the same CDR3. The V call is TRBV5-8, the J call TRBJ1-2; perhaps TRBD1 as D (6 bases). Germline loops: CDR1 SGHTS, CDR2 YDEGEE. The CDR3 has 13 residues. Trimming pared 2 bases from V and 4 bases from J, leaving 9 bases between. CDR3 amino acids: CASSLQGSYGYTF. The CDR3, as DNA: TGTGCCAGCAGCTTACAGGGAAGCTATGGCTACACCTTC.

V and J are TRBV19 and TRBJ1-5, with a possible D match to TRBD1 (5 bases). Germline CDR1 and CDR2: LNHDA and SQIVND (reference sequence). The CDR3 sequence is 15 residues long. Trimming shortened V by 6 bases and J by 0 bases, and 12 bases separated the two germline ends. The CDR3 is CASRTRVISNQPQHF. CDR3 DNA sequence: TGTGCCAGTAGGACCAGGGTTATTAGCAATCAGCCCCAGCATTTT.

To note about this clone: A junction boundary mismatches the germline segment, possibly from a read error. Other nucleotide sequences in the sample specify the same CDR3. The chain couples TRBV4-1 to TRBJ2-1, with 8 bases that match TRBD2. Germline V gene lookup returns CDR1 MGHRA and CDR2 YSYEKL. The CDR3 is made up of 16 amino acids. The CDR3 loop is CASSQDAAGAYNEQFF. The CDR3 DNA sequence: TGTGCCAGCAGCCAAGATGCAGCGGGAGCCTACAATGAGCAGTTCTTC.

The chain employs TRBV20-1 and TRBJ1-5, with D possibly TRBD1 on 6 matching bases. CDR3 size: 11 residues. Germline V lookup: CDR1 DFQATT, CDR2 SNEGSKA (reference sequence). The chain's CDR3 is CLRGSNQPQHF. CDR3 DNA: TGCCTAAGGGGGAGCAATCAGCCCCAGCATTTT.

The J gene is TRBJ1-1, the V gene TRBV19, with D possibly matching TRBD1 (6 bases). The CDR3 length is 13 residues. V lost 5 bases, J lost 5 bases, and 12 bases lay in between. In germline, CDR1 is LNHDA, CDR2 SQIVND (reference sequence). CDR3 in amino acids: CASSSGQMTEAFF. Here the CDR3 DNA reads TGTGCCAGTAGTTCCGGACAGATGACTGAAGCTTTCTTT.

The chain is built from TRBV11-3 and TRBJ2-7; D is uncertain. Trimming cost V 2 bases and J 4 bases, with 9 bases left between them. CDR3 size: 13 residues. From germline, CDR1 is SGHNT and CDR2 YENEEA. CDR3 in DNA: TGTGCCAGCAGCTTATACGGGTCTTACGAGCAGTACTTC. It translates to CASSLYGSYEQYF. The full variable domain, with the rest looked up from reference TRBV11-3 and TRBJ2-7, is EAGVVQSPRYKIIEKKQPVAFWCNPISGHNTLYWYLQNLGQGPELLIRYENEEAVDDSQLPKDRFSAERLKGVDSTLKIQPAELGDSAVYLCASSLYGSYEQYFGPGTRLTVT.